The rows below give T cell receptor beta chains drawn from one sample of a study of cytomegalovirus exposure and HLA in healthy donors. The method was immunoSEQ multiplex PCR; TCRdb's version includes in-frame clones alone and lacks a portion of them. This sample carries roughly 150,000 clones, around 90% of them seen once, and the ten largest clones take approximately 3%. The sample taken for sequencing was PBMCs. These receptors were obtained from a man between 18 and 29 years old in good health and CMV-seronegative. Both conserved end residues are part of each CDR3. A D gene is named only where the DNA matches it firmly. Clone size appears in some rows only: once, few, many, or a class for an expanded clone.

NA	TRBD2	TRBV11-3	TRBJ2-1	TGTGCCAGCAGCGAACGGACTAGCGGAGCCTACAATGAGCAGTTCTTC	CASSERTSGAYNEQFF
few	NA	TRBV28	TRBJ1-5	TGTGCCAGCAGTTTATTAAATCAGCCCCAGCATTTT	CASSLLNQPQHF
NA	NA	TRBV21-1	TRBJ1-5	TGTGCCAGCAGCAACCGGGACATTAGCAATCAGCCCCAGCATTTT	CASSNRDISNQPQHF
once	NA	TRBV11-3	TRBJ2-1	TGTGCCAGCAGTCCAGCAGCGGGCTCCTACAATGAGCAGTTCTTC	CASSPAAGSYNEQFF
once	TRBD2	TRBV9	TRBJ2-1	TGTGCCAGCAGCCCTGGGGCTAGCGGGAGAGGTGAGCAGTTCTTC	CASSPGASGRGEQFF
NA	NA	TRBV4-1	TRBJ1-4	TGCGCCAGCATCATCCGGGGGACCGGGGGTAATGAAAAACTGTTTTTT	CASIIRGTGGNEKLFF
NA	TRBD2	TRBV19	TRBJ2-7	TGTGCCAGTAGCGTCTCTGCTAGCGGGAGTGTCGAGCAGTACTTC	CASSVSASGSVEQYF
NA	NA	TRBV12-2	TRBJ1-1	TGTGCAAGTCGCTTAATACGAGATGAGAGGGCCTACTTGTCTGAAGCTTTCTTT	CASRLIRDERAYLSEAFF
NA	NA	TRBV2	TRBJ1-2	TGTGCCAGCAGCACGGTCCAAACGCAAGAAGGCTACACCTTC	CASSTVQTQEGYTF
NA	TRBD2	TRBV13	TRBJ2-7	TGTGCCAGCAGCTTAGGGCGGGAGGGCCCCTACGAGCAGTACTTC	CASSLGREGPYEQYF
once	TRBD2	TRBV11-3	TRBJ2-3	TGTGCCAGCAGCCCAGGGGTTAGCGGGGGCAGTAGCACAGATACGCAGTATTTT	CASSPGVSGGSSTDTQYF
NA	TRBD1	TRBV7-2	TRBJ1-2	TGTGCCAGCAGCTTAGGGACAGGGGGCGTTGGCTACACCTTC	CASSLGTGGVGYTF
NA	NA	TRBV7-9	TRBJ1-2	TGTGCCAGCAGCGGGCAGGAGGTATATGGCTACACCTTC	CASSGQEVYGYTF
NA	TRBD1	TRBV27	TRBJ1-5	TGTGCCAGCAGTCGACAGGGAGGCGGCCAGCCCCAGCATTTT	CASSRQGGGQPQHF
NA	TRBD1	TRBV5-1	TRBJ2-5	TGCGCCAGCAGCACCGGACAGGGGATAGCCGGGGGCCAGTACTTC	CASSTGQGIAGGQYF
NA	TRBD1	TRBV7-9	TRBJ1-4	TGTGCCAGCAGCTTGGGACAGCGAACTGAAAAACTGTTTTTT	CASSLGQRTEKLFF
once	NA	TRBV18	TRBJ2-5	TGTGCCAGCTCACCCCCCACAGGGTACCAAGAGACCCAGTACTTC	CASSPPTGYQETQYF
NA	TRBD1	TRBV11-2	TRBJ1-5	TGTGCCAGCAGCCAGGACAGGAATCAGCCCCAGCATTTT	CASSQDRNQPQHF
NA	NA	TRBV27	TRBJ1-1	TGTGCCAGCAGCCAACAGGGCACTGAAGCTTTCTTT	CASSQQGTEAFF
NA	TRBD1	TRBV19	TRBJ1-2	TGTGCCACCTTGAGAACCGGGACAGGGACTATCGGCTACACCTTC	CATLRTGTGTIGYTF
NA	NA	TRBV18	TRBJ1-5	TGTGCCAGCTCCCCCTCTCGGCAGCCCCAGCATTTT	CASSPSRQPQHF
NA	TRBD1	TRBV29-1	TRBJ2-3	TGCAGCGCCAAAACAGGGGCAGATACGCAGTATTTT	CSAKTGADTQYF
few	NA	TRBV2	TRBJ2-7	TGTGCCAGCAGTGATAACAGACACTACGAGCAGTACTTC	CASSDNRHYEQYF
NA	NA	TRBV4-1	TRBJ1-1	TGCGCCAGCAGCCAAGGTTGGGGGGGAGCGCGGACTGAAGCTTTCTTT	CASSQGWGGARTEAFF
NA	NA	TRBV5-4	TRBJ1-4	TGTGCCAGCAGCTTGCAGGAATCAACTAATGAAAAACTGTTTTTT	CASSLQESTNEKLFF
NA	TRBD1	TRBV28	TRBJ2-2	TGTGCCAGCAGCCTCGACAGGGGTTGGACCGGGGAGCTGTTTTTT	CASSLDRGWTGELFF
NA	NA	TRBV5-1	TRBJ2-5	TGCGCCAGCAGCCCACAGGCCGGAGAGACCCAGTACTTC	CASSPQAGETQYF
NA	NA	TRBV19	TRBJ2-7	TGTGCCAGTCAGGGCGATAACTCCTACGAGCAGTACTTC	CASQGDNSYEQYF
NA	NA	TRBV29-1	TRBJ1-1	TGCAGCGTTGTGAGGGGGATGAACACTGAAGCTTTCTTT	CSVVRGMNTEAFF
few	NA	TRBV19	TRBJ1-2	TGTGCCAGTAGTATCAGGGGATCGGCTAACTATGGCTACACCTTC	CASSIRGSANYGYTF
NA	TRBD1	TRBV5-1	TRBJ1-2	TGCGCCAGCAGCCCCTCAACCGGGACAGGCTTAACTAACTATGGCTACACCTTC	CASSPSTGTGLTNYGYTF
NA	NA	TRBV5-1	TRBJ2-1	TGCGCCAGCAGCCAAGGGGGGGGCTCCTACAATGAGCAGTTCTTC	CASSQGGGSYNEQFF
NA	TRBD2	TRBV4-3	TRBJ2-1	TGCGCCAGCAGCCAAGACGGGAGGGCCGGGTTTTTTGAGCAGTTCTTC	CASSQDGRAGFFEQFF
NA	NA	TRBV19	TRBJ1-5	TGTGCCAGTGGGTTCGGGTTACCAAATCAGCCCCAGCATTTT	CASGFGLPNQPQHF
NA	TRBD1	TRBV6-1	TRBJ1-4	TGTGCCAGCAGTGGCAGGGGGCGAGCAACTAATGAAAAACTGTTTTTT	CASSGRGRATNEKLFF
NA	NA	TRBV7-8	TRBJ2-1	TGTGCCAGCAGCTCGGATCCAGGGATGCAGTTCTTC	CASSSDPGMQFF